Sequencing of this T cell receptor beta chain was carried out in a study of shared clonotypes between healthy human individuals. General study results and limits: Rarefaction curves obtained for sorted subsets showed sequencing incomplete despite large depth.

Produced via immunoSEQ multiplex PCR; TCRdb's table is partial and in-frame only. Found here are 2 million to 2.5 million clones, under 97% of them singletons; the top ten hold roughly 0.13%. As regards this clone: No antigen is known for it.

The V and J ends lost 5 bases and 6 bases respectively, with 14 bases between them. This CDR3 has 13 residues. Germline V gene lookup returns CDR1 SGHTA and CDR2 FQGTGA. Material: naive CD4+ T cells sorted from blood. The subset: CD45RA+ positively selected. V and J are TRBV7-3 and TRBJ2-7, with D possibly being TRBD1 or TRBD2 (6 bases each). The source of this sequence is a man between 18 and 29 years old in good health. CDR3 amino acids: CASSLMGGGEQYF. For the CDR3, the DNA is TGTGCCAGCAGCCTGATGGGGGGCGGCGAGCAGTACTTC. The variable domain in full, completed from reference TRBV7-3 and TRBJ2-7, reads GAGVSQTPSNKVTEKGKYVELRCDPISGHTALYWYRQSLGQGPEFLIYFQGTGAADDSGLPNDRFFAVRPEGSVSTLKIQRTERGDSAVYLCASSLMGGGEQYFGPGTRLTVT.